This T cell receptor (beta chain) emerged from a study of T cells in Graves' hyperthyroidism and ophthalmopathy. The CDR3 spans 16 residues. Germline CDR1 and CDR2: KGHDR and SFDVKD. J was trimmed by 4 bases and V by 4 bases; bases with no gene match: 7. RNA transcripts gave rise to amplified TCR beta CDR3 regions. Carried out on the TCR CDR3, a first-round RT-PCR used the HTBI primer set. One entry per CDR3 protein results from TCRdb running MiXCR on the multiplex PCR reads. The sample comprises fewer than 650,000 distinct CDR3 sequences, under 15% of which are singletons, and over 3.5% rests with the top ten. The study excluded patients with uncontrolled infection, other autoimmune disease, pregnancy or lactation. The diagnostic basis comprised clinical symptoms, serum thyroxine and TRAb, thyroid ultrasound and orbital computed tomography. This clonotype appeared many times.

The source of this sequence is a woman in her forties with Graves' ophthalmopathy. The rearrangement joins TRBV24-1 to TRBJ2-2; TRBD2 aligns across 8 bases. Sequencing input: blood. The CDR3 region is CATSDSGRISTGELFF. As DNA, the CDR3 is TGTGCCACCAGTGACAGCGGGAGAATATCCACCGGGGAGCTGTTTTTT.